This entry features one T cell receptor (beta chain) sequence. What it recognizes is unknown. The sample comes from a study of T cells in Graves' hyperthyroidism and ophthalmopathy. Findings and caveats of the study: Among thyroid clonotypes expanded above 0.001, most also appeared in blood.

CDR3 length: 14 residues. CDR1 and CDR2 from the germline V gene are MNHEY and SVGEGT. Germline trimming cut 6 bases from V and 5 bases from J; bases unmatched to any gene: 9. It was uncontrolled infection, other autoimmune disease, pregnancy or lactation that excluded patients. Amplification targeted TCR beta CDR3 regions from RNA transcripts. First-round RT-PCR with HTBI primers amplified the TCR CDR3 region. TCRdb re-called the multiplex PCR reads with MiXCR, one entry per CDR3 protein. The sample consists of some 700,000 distinct CDR3 sequences, around a sixth of them appearing once. V is TRBV6-2 or TRBV6-3 and J is TRBJ2-7, with 8 bases identical to TRBD1. The TCR was taken from a man aged 50 to 59 with Graves' hyperthyroidism. Source material: blood. The CDR3 region is CASRFRTGRNEQYF. The CDR3 bases are TGTGCCAGCAGATTCCGGACAGGGAGGAACGAGCAGTACTTC.